The 28 T cell receptor beta chains in this list originate from one sample, sequenced in a study of response to subunit inactivated influenza vaccine. TCRdb re-analysed the RT-PCR reads in MiXCR, keeping a single row per CDR3 protein. The data contain around 200,000 distinct CDR3 sequences, approximately 12% of them singletons. In addition, the sample was reused for a study of T cells expressing NK-cell markers. This second report adds: TCR beta cDNA was made by 5'RACE template switching with UMIs.

The sample was CD8+ T cells sorted from PBMCs, taken 11 to 12 days after vaccination. These receptors were obtained from a man aged 50 to 60 who received an inactivated influenza vaccine.

The chain uses TRBV20-1 and TRBJ2-5; D not resolved. With 0 bases removed from V and 6 bases from J, the gap between germline ends came to 8 bases. The CDR3 is 12 amino acids. Germline V gives CDR1 DFQATT, CDR2 SNEGSKA (reference sequence). In nucleotides, the CDR3 is TGCAGTGCTAGAGATCTCGGCAAGACCCAGTACTTC. Protein: CSARDLGKTQYF.

The chain uses TRBV24-1 and TRBJ2-2; 10 bases are shared with TRBD1. V lost 9 bases, J lost 10 bases, and 7 bases stayed unmatched. The germline V gene encodes CDR1 KGHDR and CDR2 SFDVKD. The CDR3 extends over 13 amino acids. The CDR3 here is CATGRQGAAELFF. The CDR3 nucleotides are TGTGCCACCGGACGACAGGGGGCGGCGGAGCTGTTTTTT.

This clonotype showed up just a few times. The gene calls are TRBV6-2 or TRBV6-3 and TRBJ1-5; D is uncertain. V dropped 0 bases and J dropped 5 bases, with 5 bases sitting between them. The CDR3 is 13 residues long. CDR1 is MNHEY and CDR2 is SVGEGT in the germline V gene. In nucleotides, the CDR3 is TGTGCCAGCAGTTACTCGGGTCATCAGCCCCAGCATTTT. Encoded protein: CASSYSGHQPQHF.

This clonotype was picked up many times. The chain uses TRBV6-2 or TRBV6-3 and TRBJ2-1; 10 bases align to TRBD2. J gave up 0 bases and V 1 base, and 6 bases lay outside the gene matches. The CDR3 totals 18 residues. The germline V gene encodes CDR1 MNHEY and CDR2 SVGEGT. The chain's CDR3 is CASSYLAASGSSYNEQFF. CDR3 DNA: TGTGCCAGCAGTTACTTAGCGGCTAGCGGGAGCTCCTACAATGAGCAGTTCTTC.

The chain combines TRBV18 with TRBJ2-1, with 16 bases matching TRBD2. The CDR3 spans 17 residues. Germline loops: CDR1 KGHSH, CDR2 LQKENI. V trimming: 2 bases; J trimming: 4 bases; junction bases outside the gene matches: 2. CDR3 sequence (DNA): TGTGCCAGCTCACCAGGGACTAGCGGGAGGGTTTACAATGAGCAGTTCTTC. Translating gives CASSPGTSGRVYNEQFF.

This clonotype came up a few times. The chain recombines TRBV7-9 with TRBJ2-7; tentatively, D is TRBD1 (5 bases). Germline CDR1 and CDR2: SEHNR and FQNEAQ (reference sequence). This CDR3 contains 15 residues. The germline V and J ends were trimmed by 1 base and 1 base, with 11 bases remaining between them. The CDR3 DNA sequence: TGTGCCAGCAGCTTAGGTTTAGGGGAATCCTACGAGCAGTACTTC. It codes for CASSLGLGESYEQYF.

At least ten counts were recorded for this clonotype. This chain connects TRBV27 to TRBJ1-1; 10 bases align to TRBD1. After removal of 9 bases from V and 13 bases from J, the junction contained 20 bases not matched to a gene. Germline V gene lookup returns CDR1 MNHEY and CDR2 SMNVEV (reference sequence). The CDR3 loop spans 15 amino acids. The CDR3 region is CASQISGTGDTEHFF. Here the CDR3 DNA reads TGTGCCAGTCAAATTTCGGGGACAGGGGACACTGAACATTTCTTT.

V usage is TRBV27 and J usage is TRBJ2-3; the match to TRBD2 covers 7 bases. Germline loops: CDR1 MNHEY, CDR2 SMNVEV (reference sequence). J was trimmed by 8 bases and V by 6 bases; bases with no gene match: 17. This CDR3 contains 16 residues. CDR3 in amino acids: CASSLAASGLFSTQYF. In DNA form, the CDR3 reads TGTGCCAGCAGCTTGGCCGCTAGCGGTCTTTTTAGTACGCAGTATTTT.

This clonotype was seen a few times. This sequence joins TRBV12-3 or TRBV12-4 and TRBJ1-2; tentative D call: TRBD1 (6 bases). This CDR3 is 15 amino acids long. The V end was cut by 6 bases, the J end by 3 bases, with 17 bases between. The CDR3 spells CASSSRGAPDYGYTF. CDR3 nucleotide sequence: TGTGCCAGCAGCTCGAGGGGGGCGCCGGACTATGGCTACACCTTC.

J is TRBJ2-7 and V is TRBV7-9; 11 bases fit TRBD1. Germline V CDR1 and CDR2: SEHNR, FQNEAQ (reference sequence). This CDR3 contains 15 residues. The junction had 7 bases not matched to a gene; V was cut back by 5 bases and J by 4 bases. CDR3 nucleotide sequence: TGTGCCAGCAGCAATAAGGACAGGGGGCGGTACGAGCAGTACTTC. Translation gives CASSNKDRGRYEQYF.

The rearrangement uses TRBV7-9 and TRBJ2-1, with D possibly called TRBD1 or TRBD2 (6 bases each). The germline V gene encodes CDR1 SEHNR and CDR2 FQNEAQ (reference sequence). V was pared by 10 bases and J by 7 bases, with 17 bases between. The CDR3 has 13 residues. CDR3 protein: CATPWGARNEQFF. CDR3 nucleotide sequence: TGTGCCACCCCGTGGGGGGCCAGGAATGAGCAGTTCTTC.

This clonotype was counted at least ten times. This chain connects TRBV4-1 to TRBJ2-5; D is uncertain. The germline V and J ends were trimmed by 0 bases and 2 bases, with 13 bases remaining between them. CDR3 length equals 16 residues. Germline loops: CDR1 MGHRA, CDR2 YSYEKL. The CDR3 DNA reads as TGCGCCAGCAGCCAAGATACGTCGACCAAACAAGAGACCCAGTACTTC. Translating it yields CASSQDTSTKQETQYF.

This clonotype was seen more than once but under ten times. The chain carries TRBV12-3 or TRBV12-4 and TRBJ2-7; perhaps TRBD1 as D (6 bases). Trimming pared 4 bases from V and 3 bases from J, leaving 10 bases between. This CDR3 has 13 amino acids. CDR3 sequence reads: CASSSDSYYEQYF. The CDR3 DNA follows: TGTGCCAGCAGTTCGGACAGTTACTACGAGCAGTACTTC.

V gene TRBV6-2 or TRBV6-3 combines with J gene TRBJ2-7; tentatively, D is TRBD1 (6 bases). V was shortened by 1 base and J by 3 bases, with 13 bases between the two germline ends. Per germline, CDR1 MNHEY and CDR2 SVGEGT. The CDR3 spans 15 residues. CDR3 loop: CASSYYLGHYYEQYF. CDR3 in DNA: TGTGCCAGCAGTTACTATCTGGGACACTACTACGAGCAGTACTTC.

This chain joins TRBV7-9 and TRBJ2-7, with no clear D. The CDR3 totals 12 residues. The V gene lost 1 base and the J gene lost 5 bases, with 6 bases spanning the gap. The germline CDR1 and CDR2 sequences are SEHNR and FQNEAQ (reference sequence). CDR3 amino acids: CASSLDRHEQYF. The CDR3, as DNA: TGTGCCAGCAGCTTAGATCGACACGAGCAGTACTTC. Supplemented by reference TRBV7-9 and TRBJ2-7, the full variable domain reads DTGVSQNPRHKITKRGQNVTFRCDPISEHNRLYWYRQTLGQGPEFLTYFQNEAQLEKSRLLSDRFSAERPKGSFSTLEIQRTEQGDSAMYLCASSLDRHEQYFGPGTRLTVT.

This clonotype has a handful of counts. The chain uses TRBV24-1 and TRBJ1-1; D is possibly TRBD1 (5 bases). Germline CDR1 KGHDR, CDR2 SFDVKD. The germline V and J ends were trimmed by 5 bases and 1 base, with 22 bases remaining between them. The CDR3 extends over 18 amino acids. The CDR3 DNA follows: TGTGCCACCAGTGGGACCCGGGACGGACGGGCTGAGAACACTGAAGCTTTCTTT. This sequence encodes CATSGTRDGRAENTEAFF.

The gene calls are TRBV7-3 and TRBJ2-1; D remains ambiguous. V was pared by 5 bases and J by 10 bases, with 12 bases between. Germline V gene lookup returns CDR1 SGHTA and CDR2 FQGTGA. This CDR3 has 12 residues. The CDR3 region is CASSKPDGEQFF. CDR3 coding DNA: TGTGCCAGCAGCAAACCTGACGGGGAGCAGTTCTTC. The whole variable domain, remainder taken from reference TRBV7-3 and TRBJ2-1, is GAGVSQTPSNKVTEKGKYVELRCDPISGHTALYWYRQSLGQGPEFLIYFQGTGAADDSGLPNDRFFAVRPEGSVSTLKIQRTERGDSAVYLCASSKPDGEQFFGPGTRLTVL.

This clonotype was seen a handful of times. V usage is TRBV4-1 and J usage is TRBJ2-1; TRBD2 agrees at 10 bases. The CDR3 length is 18 residues. With 3 bases clipped from V and 1 base from J, the junction kept 9 bases outside the gene matches. Germline CDR1 MGHRA, CDR2 YSYEKL. CDR3 DNA sequence: TGCGCCAGCAGCCACTCGGACCCTAGCGGGAGATCCTACAATGAGCAGTTCTTC. The encoded protein is CASSHSDPSGRSYNEQFF.

The gene calls are TRBV11-3 and TRBJ1-1, with 10 bases matching TRBD1. V dropped 4 bases and J dropped 0; count of bases not matched to a gene: 8. In germline, CDR1 is SGHNT, CDR2 YENEEA. CDR3 size: 17 residues. For the CDR3, the DNA is TGTGCCAGCAGCTCTCCACGGACAGGGGGTTTGAACACTGAAGCTTTCTTT. Amino acids: CASSSPRTGGLNTEAFF.

This clonotype showed up many times. The chain has TRBV12-3 or TRBV12-4 and TRBJ2-2; 9 nucleotides align to TRBD1. CDR3 size: 15 residues. After removal of 9 bases from V and 2 bases from J, the junction contained 7 bases not matched to a gene. The CDR3 loop is CASRTGVFNTGELFF. CDR3 in DNA: TGTGCCAGTCGGACAGGGGTTTTTAACACCGGGGAGCTGTTTTTT.

J is TRBJ1-2 and V is TRBV4-1; a possible D gene is TRBD1 (6 bases). The germline gives CDR1 MGHRA, CDR2 YSYEKL. The CDR3 totals 15 residues. Trimming stripped 4 bases from V and 2 bases from J, with 14 bases between. The CDR3 sequence is CASSLLQQGNYGYTF. The DNA of the CDR3 is TGCGCCAGCAGCCTACTTCAACAGGGAAACTATGGCTACACCTTC.

This clonotype has a handful of counts. The chain links TRBV27 to TRBJ2-3, with TRBD1 identical over 8 bases. The ends lost 2 bases at V and 4 bases at J; junction bases unmatched: 8. The germline CDR1 and CDR2 sequences are MNHEY and SMNVEV (reference sequence). This CDR3 is built from 16 residues. CDR3 sequence reads: CASSLEGRGHADTQYF. CDR3 DNA: TGTGCCAGCAGTTTAGAGGGCAGGGGGCACGCAGATACGCAGTATTTT.

For this clonotype: One end of the junction is discordant with germline, which a read error may explain. The chain employs TRBV7-8 and TRBJ2-5; tentatively, D is TRBD2 (6 bases). The CDR3 covers 15 residues. Germline-derived CDR1 and CDR2 are SGHVS and FQNEAQ. CDR3 region: CASSVAASSAETQYF. CDR3 bases: TGTGCCAGCAGCGTAGCGGCGTCATCGGCGGAGACCCAGTACTTC.

The sample holds many counts of this clonotype. The genes are TRBV9 and TRBJ1-5; 9 positions match TRBD1. CDR3 length: 15 amino acids. V lost 4 bases and J lost 5; bases outside the gene matches: 7. Germline values: CDR1 SGDLS, CDR2 YYNGEE. CDR3 bases: TGTGCCAGCAGCCCCGGGACAGGGTTCTATCAGCCCCAGCATTTT. Protein product: CASSPGTGFYQPQHF.

This clonotype turned up a few times. The V and J genes are TRBV12-2 and TRBJ2-2; TRBD2, the table's D call, was not compared with the DNA. TRBV12-2 is a known pseudogene. This CDR3 region has 18 residues. The CDR3, as DNA: TGTGCAAGTCGCTTAGCCCCCGGGCTAGCGGTGAACACCGGGGAGCTGTTTTTT. Translating gives CASRLAPGLAVNTGELFF.

This sequence joins TRBV12-5 and TRBJ2-7; perhaps TRBD2 as D (6 bases). V was trimmed by 1 base and J by 5 bases, leaving 9 bases between them. This CDR3 is built from 13 residues. Germline loops: CDR1 LGHNT, CDR2 FRNRAP. The CDR3 region is CASGLGTTDEQYF. The CDR3 nucleotides are TGTGCTAGTGGTTTGGGGACTACGGACGAGCAGTACTTC.

Ten or more counts support this clonotype. The DNA of the CDR3 is TGTGCCAGCAGTTTCTCTCCGGGCGAGACCCAGTACTTC. It translates to CASSFSPGETQYF. This sequence joins TRBV12-3 or TRBV12-4 and TRBJ2-5; no reliable D call. This CDR3 region has 13 residues. Trimming shortened V by 3 bases and J by 5 bases, and 10 bases separated the two germline ends.

The gene calls are TRBV9 and TRBJ2-7; TRBD2 might be the D (6 bases). Germline values: CDR1 SGDLS, CDR2 YYNGEE. V lost 0 bases to trimming and J lost 3 bases, with 13 bases between them. This CDR3 has 15 amino acids. In DNA form, the CDR3 reads TGTGCCAGCAGCGTAGGTGGGGGGTCAAACTACGAGCAGTACTTC. It is translated as CASSVGGGSNYEQYF.